Listed below are T cell receptor beta chains from one sample, sequenced in a study of T cells in Graves' hyperthyroidism and ophthalmopathy. Using its own MiXCR run on the multiplex PCR reads, TCRdb lists one record per CDR3 protein. The sample shows about 180,000 distinct CDR3 sequences, about a sixth of them seen only once. The material sequenced was blood. These receptors came from a woman between 45 and 60 years old with Graves' hyperthyroidism. Each CDR3 is given with its conserved first and last residue. The D gene is left open where the match is weak.

d_call v_call cdr3_aa
TRBD1 TRBV28 CASTQGGSQNEQFF
. TRBV12-3/TRBV12-4 CASSLSVGDMNTEAFF
TRBD1 TRBV6-1 CASSDGRQGAYEQYF
TRBD1 TRBV11-2 CASIPGRTGGFLNEKLFF
TRBD1 TRBV28 CASSPLGRWGQGAGNEQFF
. TRBV6-6 CASSYSVNTEAFF
. TRBV20-1 CSANTGGIGDSPLHF
TRBD1 TRBV5-1 CASSGGTGHTDTQYF
TRBD2 TRBV7-2 CASSKRGGRLAGTDTQYF
. TRBV2 CASRDRANNEKLFF
. TRBV3-1 CASSQGRTEQYF
. TRBV7-8 CASSLGQSYERYF
. TRBV7-2 CASSPLRVPSSYEQYF
. TRBV6-2/TRBV6-3 CASSHGRTEAFF
TRBD1 TRBV19 CASSLNRGMAFF
. TRBV7-9 CASSLLLNNEKLFF
. TRBV14 CASSQDSATRPYHSPLHF
. TRBV5-1 CASSFGGGETQYF
. TRBV2 CARQRQVEAFF
. TRBV24-1 CATSDSSQEAFF
. TRBV12-5 CASGLEWAETQYF
TRBD1 TRBV6-1 CASSIRTGASGYTF
. TRBV12-3/TRBV12-4 CASSYSQGSVGGYTF
. TRBV6-2/TRBV6-3 CASSCSPRGTEQYF
. TRBV6-2/TRBV6-3 CASGDGAGEQFF
. TRBV3-1 CASSRTTVTDTQYF
. TRBV7-2 CASRRGPHTDTQYF
TRBD1 TRBV28 CASRGQGMSGYTF
. TRBV28 CASLSGGGLYEQYF
. TRBV29-1 CSVRHLKDTIYF
TRBD1 TRBV11-1 CASSVTGQGLNTEAFF
. TRBV19 CASSTDSLLRPQHF
TRBD1 TRBV12-3/TRBV12-4 CASRTQGAAYEQYF
. TRBV28 CASSLGTFGEKAFF
. TRBV15 CATSRDGHSGNTIYF
. TRBV7-3 CASSLTRSTGELFF